This T cell receptor (beta chain) is from a study of T cell responses to AZD1222 COVID-19 vaccine. Repertoires were generated with immunoSEQ multiplex PCR, while TCRdb's copy carries only in-frame clones and drops some. The data contain about 150,000 clones, less than 90% of them seen just once; the ten biggest clones take up over 6%. CDR3 size: 17 residues. With 1 base clipped from V and 3 bases from J, the junction kept 6 bases outside the gene matches. Germline loops: CDR1 MNHNS, CDR2 SASEGT. The TCR originated in an adult who had recovered from COVID-19. This rearrangement joins TRBV6-1 to TRBJ2-3; 11 bases are shared with TRBD2. This specimen was peripheral blood, taken after recovery from COVID-19. The CDR3 DNA is TGTGCCAGCAGTGAAGGGAAACTAGCGGGAGTGACAGATACGCAGTATTTT. Protein sequence: CASSEGKLAGVTDTQYF.